At least ten counts were recorded for the clone carrying this T cell receptor beta chain. The data were obtained in a study of T cells in Graves' hyperthyroidism and ophthalmopathy. V shed 1 base and J shed 5 bases, with 9 bases lying between them. This CDR3 is 13 amino acids long. Germline assignment: CDR1 SEHNR and CDR2 FQNEAQ (reference sequence). Authors of the study amplified TCR beta CDR3 regions from RNA transcripts. With the HTBI primer set, the TCR CDR3 went through a first round of RT-PCR. TCRdb independently ran MiXCR on the multiplex PCR reads; one entry per CDR3 protein. The data hold approximately 870,000 distinct CDR3 sequences, with more than 30% observed a single time.

This clonotype was obtained from a man younger than 35 with Graves' hyperthyroidism. The rearrangement joins TRBV7-9 to TRBJ2-7; possible D gene TRBD1, 5 bases. Sequenced input: blood. CDR3 region: CASSLGQGDEQYF. Written as DNA, the CDR3 is TGTGCCAGCAGCTTAGGCCAGGGTGACGAGCAGTACTTC.